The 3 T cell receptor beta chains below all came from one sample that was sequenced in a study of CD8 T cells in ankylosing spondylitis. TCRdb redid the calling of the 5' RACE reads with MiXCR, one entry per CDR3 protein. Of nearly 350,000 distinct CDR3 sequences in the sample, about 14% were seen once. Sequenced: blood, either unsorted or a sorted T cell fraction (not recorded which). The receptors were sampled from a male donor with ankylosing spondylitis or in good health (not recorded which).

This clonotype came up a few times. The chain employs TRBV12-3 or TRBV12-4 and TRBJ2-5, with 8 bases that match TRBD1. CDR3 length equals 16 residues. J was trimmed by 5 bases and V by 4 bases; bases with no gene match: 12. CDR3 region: CASSSPSTTGVETQYF. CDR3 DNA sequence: TGTGCCAGCAGTTCCCCATCAACGACAGGGGTGGAGACCCAGTACTTC.

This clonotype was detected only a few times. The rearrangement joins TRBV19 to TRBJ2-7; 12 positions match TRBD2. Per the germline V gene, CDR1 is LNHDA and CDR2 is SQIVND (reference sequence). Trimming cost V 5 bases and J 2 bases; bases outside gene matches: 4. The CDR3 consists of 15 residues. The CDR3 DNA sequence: TGTGCCAGTAGTCCGAGACTAGCGGGGGCCTACGAGCAGTACTTC. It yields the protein CASSPRLAGAYEQYF.

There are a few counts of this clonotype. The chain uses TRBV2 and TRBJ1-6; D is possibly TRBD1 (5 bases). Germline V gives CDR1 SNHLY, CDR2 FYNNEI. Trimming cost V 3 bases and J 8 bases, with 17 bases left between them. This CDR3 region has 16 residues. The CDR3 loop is CASSDPGPPRHSPLHF. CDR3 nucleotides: TGTGCCAGCAGTGACCCGGGGCCACCCCGCCATTCACCCCTCCACTTT.